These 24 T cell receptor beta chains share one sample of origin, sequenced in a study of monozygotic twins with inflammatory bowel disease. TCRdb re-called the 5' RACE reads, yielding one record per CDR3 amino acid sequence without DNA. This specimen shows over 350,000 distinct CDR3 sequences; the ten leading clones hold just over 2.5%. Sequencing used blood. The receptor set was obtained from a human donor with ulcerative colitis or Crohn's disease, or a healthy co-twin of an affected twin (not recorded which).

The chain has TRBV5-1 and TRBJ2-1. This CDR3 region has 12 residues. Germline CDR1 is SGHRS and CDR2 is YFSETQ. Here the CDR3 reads CASSPRNNEQFF.

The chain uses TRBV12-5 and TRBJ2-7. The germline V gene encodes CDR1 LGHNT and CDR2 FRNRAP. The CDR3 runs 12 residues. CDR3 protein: CASGPYSYEQYF.

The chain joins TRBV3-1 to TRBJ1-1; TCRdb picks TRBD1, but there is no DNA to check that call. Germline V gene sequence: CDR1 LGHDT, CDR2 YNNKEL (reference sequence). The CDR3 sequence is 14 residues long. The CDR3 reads CASTPQGETTEAFF.

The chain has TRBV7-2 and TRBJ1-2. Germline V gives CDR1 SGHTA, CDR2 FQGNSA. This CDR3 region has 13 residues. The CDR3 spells CASSLTRNFGYTF.

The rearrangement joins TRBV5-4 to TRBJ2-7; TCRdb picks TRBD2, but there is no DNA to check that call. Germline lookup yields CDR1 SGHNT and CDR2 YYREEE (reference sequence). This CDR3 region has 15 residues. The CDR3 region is CASSAGGAGGSEQYF.

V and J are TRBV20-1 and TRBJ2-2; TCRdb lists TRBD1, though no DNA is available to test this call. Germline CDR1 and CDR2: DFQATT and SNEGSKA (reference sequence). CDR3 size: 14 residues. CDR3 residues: CSARPGGPTGELFF.

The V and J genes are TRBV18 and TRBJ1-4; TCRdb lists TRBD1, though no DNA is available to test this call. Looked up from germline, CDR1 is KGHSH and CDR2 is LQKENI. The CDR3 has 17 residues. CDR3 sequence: CASSPGQGPALAEKLFF.

CDR3 region: CASSPLGQVLKDYNSPLHF. V and J are TRBV6-1 and TRBJ1-6; TCRdb's D call of TRBD1 is untestable without DNA. The length of the CDR3 is 19 residues. Per germline, CDR1 MNHNS and CDR2 SASEGT.

CDR3 amino acids: CASSLSGQRTYEQYF. The gene calls are TRBV7-9 and TRBJ2-7; TCRdb's D call, TRBD1, is unchecked because there is no DNA. The CDR3 loop spans 15 amino acids. Germline V gene lookup returns CDR1 SEHNR and CDR2 FQNEAQ (reference sequence).

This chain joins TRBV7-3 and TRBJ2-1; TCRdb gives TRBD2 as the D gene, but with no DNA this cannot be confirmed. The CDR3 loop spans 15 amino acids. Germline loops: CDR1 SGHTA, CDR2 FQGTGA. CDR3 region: CASSLERLAGNEQFF.

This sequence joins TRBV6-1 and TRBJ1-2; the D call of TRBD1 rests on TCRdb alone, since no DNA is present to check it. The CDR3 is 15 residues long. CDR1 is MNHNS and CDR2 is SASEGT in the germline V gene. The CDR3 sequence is CASTPGAPGDYGYTF.

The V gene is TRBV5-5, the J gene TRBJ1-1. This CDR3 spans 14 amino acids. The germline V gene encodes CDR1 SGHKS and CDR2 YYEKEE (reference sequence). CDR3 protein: CASSLREMNTEAFF.

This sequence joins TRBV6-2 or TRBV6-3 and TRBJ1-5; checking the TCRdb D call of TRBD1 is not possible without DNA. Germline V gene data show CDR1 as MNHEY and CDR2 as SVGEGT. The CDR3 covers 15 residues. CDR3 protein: CASSGQGLRDQPQHF.

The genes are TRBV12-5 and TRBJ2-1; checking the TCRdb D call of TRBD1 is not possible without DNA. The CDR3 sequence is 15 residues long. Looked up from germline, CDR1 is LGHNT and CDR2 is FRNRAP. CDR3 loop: CASAIGRGAYNEQFF.

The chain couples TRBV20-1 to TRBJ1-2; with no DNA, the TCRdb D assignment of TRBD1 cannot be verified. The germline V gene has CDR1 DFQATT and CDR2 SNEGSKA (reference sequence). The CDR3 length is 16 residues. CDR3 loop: CSATGSGTGGGYGYTF.

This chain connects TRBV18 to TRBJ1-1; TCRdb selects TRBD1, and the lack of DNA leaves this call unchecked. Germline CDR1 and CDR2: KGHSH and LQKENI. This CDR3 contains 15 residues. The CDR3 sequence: CASSPPAGTVAEAFF.

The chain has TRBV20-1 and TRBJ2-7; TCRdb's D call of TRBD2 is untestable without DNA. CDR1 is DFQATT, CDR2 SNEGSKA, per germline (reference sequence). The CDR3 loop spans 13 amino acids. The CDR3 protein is CSASFTQRREQYF.

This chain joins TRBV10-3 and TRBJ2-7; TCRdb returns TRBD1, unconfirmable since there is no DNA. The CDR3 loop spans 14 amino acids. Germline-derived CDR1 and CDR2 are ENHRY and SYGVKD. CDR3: CAVSESGAHYEQYF.

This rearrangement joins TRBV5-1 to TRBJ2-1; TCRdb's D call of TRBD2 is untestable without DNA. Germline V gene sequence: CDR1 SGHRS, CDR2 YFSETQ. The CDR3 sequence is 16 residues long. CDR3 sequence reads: CASSSTGLAGLNEQFF.

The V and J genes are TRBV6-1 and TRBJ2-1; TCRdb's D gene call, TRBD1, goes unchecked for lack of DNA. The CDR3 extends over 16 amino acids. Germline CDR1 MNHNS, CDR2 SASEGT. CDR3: CASSLNRGFTYNEQFF.

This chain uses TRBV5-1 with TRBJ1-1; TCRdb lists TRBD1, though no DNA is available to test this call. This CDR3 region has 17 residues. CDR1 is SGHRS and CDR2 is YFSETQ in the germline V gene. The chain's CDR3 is CASSFRRGQGANTEAFF.

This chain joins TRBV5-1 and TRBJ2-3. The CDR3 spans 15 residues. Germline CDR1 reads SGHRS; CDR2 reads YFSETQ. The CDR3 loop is CASSLSSDGLSTQYF.

The CDR3 region is CASSVVGTEETQYF. V gene TRBV9 combines with J gene TRBJ2-5. CDR1 is SGDLS, CDR2 YYNGEE, per germline. The CDR3 sequence is 14 residues long. Variable domain in full (rest from reference TRBV9 and TRBJ2-5): DSGVTQTPKHLITATGQRVTLRCSPRSGDLSVYWYQQSLDQGLQFLIQYYNGEERAKGNILERFSAQQFPDLHSELNLSSLELGDSALYFCASSVVGTEETQYFGPGTRLLVL.

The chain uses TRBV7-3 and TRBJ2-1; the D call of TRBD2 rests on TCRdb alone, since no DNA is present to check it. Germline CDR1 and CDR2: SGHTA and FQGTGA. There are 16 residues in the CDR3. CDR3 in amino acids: CASSLLAASSYNEQFF.